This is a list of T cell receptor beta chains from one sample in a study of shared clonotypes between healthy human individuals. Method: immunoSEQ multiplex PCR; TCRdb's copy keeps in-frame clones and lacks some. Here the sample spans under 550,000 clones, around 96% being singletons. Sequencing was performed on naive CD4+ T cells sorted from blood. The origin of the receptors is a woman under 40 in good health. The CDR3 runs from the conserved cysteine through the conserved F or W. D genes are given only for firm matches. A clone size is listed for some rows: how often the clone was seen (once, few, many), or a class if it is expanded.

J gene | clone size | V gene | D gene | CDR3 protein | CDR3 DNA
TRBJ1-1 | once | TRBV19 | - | CASTTQFLNTEAFF | TGTGCCAGTACCACACAGTTCTTGAACACTGAAGCTTTCTTT
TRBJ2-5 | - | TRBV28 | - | CASSPDRRGETQYF | TGTGCCAGCAGCCCGGACAGACGGGGAGAGACCCAGTACTTC
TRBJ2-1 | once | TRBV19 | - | CASSRTADEQFF | TGTGCCAGTAGTCGAACAGCGGATGAGCAGTTCTTC
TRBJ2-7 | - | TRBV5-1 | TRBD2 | CASSQTSGRYWEQYF | TGCGCCAGCAGCCAGACGAGCGGGAGATATTGGGAGCAGTACTTC
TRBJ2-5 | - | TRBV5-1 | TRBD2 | CASSWALAGGPETQYF | TGCGCCAGCAGCTGGGCATTGGCGGGAGGGCCCGAGACCCAGTACTTC
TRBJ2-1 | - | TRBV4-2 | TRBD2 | CASSQDGLLAGVNNEQFF | TGTGCCAGCAGCCAAGACGGGCTACTAGCGGGAGTTAACAATGAGCAGTTCTTC
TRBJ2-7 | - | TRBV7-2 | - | CASSLAAAEQYF | TGTGCCAGCAGCTTAGCGGCGGCCGAGCAGTACTTC
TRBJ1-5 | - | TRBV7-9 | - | CASSSQAPQPQHF | TGTGCCAGCAGCTCCCAGGCCCCTCAGCCCCAGCATTTT
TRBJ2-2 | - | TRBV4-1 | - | CASTQISQGTGELFF | TGCGCCAGCACCCAGATTAGCCAGGGCACCGGGGAGCTGTTTTTT
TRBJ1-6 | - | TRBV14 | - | CASSPGTANSPLHF | TGTGCCAGCAGCCCAGGGACTGCCAATTCACCCCTCCACTTT
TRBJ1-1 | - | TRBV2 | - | CASQGLGTEAFF | TGTGCCAGCCAGGGTCTGGGCACTGAAGCTTTCTTT
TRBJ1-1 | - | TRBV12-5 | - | CASAWDGDTEAFF | TGTGCTAGTGCGTGGGACGGAGACACTGAAGCTTTCTTT
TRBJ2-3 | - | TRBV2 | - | CASSEALSDTQYF | TGTGCCAGCAGTGAAGCGCTTTCGGATACGCAGTATTTT
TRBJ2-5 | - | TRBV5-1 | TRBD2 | CASSFVWREETQYF | TGCGCCAGCAGCTTTGTATGGCGGGAGGAGACCCAGTACTTC
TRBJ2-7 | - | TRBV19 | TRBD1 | CASSPRQGWGYEQYF | TGTGCCAGTAGTCCTCGACAGGGTTGGGGCTACGAGCAGTACTTC
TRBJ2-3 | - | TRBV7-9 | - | CASSFGSADTQYF | TGTGCCAGCAGCTTCGGGAGCGCAGATACGCAGTATTTT
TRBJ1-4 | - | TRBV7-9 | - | CASSFNSQGSEKLFF | TGTGCCAGCAGCTTCAACTCGCAGGGGAGTGAAAAACTGTTTTTT
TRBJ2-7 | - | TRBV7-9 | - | CASSRAGSEQYF | TGTGCCAGCAGCCGCGCGGGTAGCGAGCAGTACTTC
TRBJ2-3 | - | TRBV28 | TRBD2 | CASRETSGGWTDTQYF | TGTGCCAGCCGAGAGACTAGCGGAGGTTGGACAGATACGCAGTATTTT
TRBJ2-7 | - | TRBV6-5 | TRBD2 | CASSYAAGGHEQYF | TGTGCCAGCAGTTACGCGGCGGGGGGCCACGAGCAGTACTTC
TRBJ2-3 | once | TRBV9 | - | CASSVSRRSTDTQYF | TGTGCCAGCAGCGTCTCTCGGAGGAGCACAGATACGCAGTATTTT
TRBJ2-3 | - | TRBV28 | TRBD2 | CASSPPERREGPPDTQYF | TGTGCCAGCAGTCCGCCGGAACGGCGGGAGGGCCCCCCAGATACGCAGTATTTT
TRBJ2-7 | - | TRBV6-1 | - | CASMRGQPPYEQYF | TGTGCCAGCATGCGCGGACAGCCCCCCTACGAGCAGTACTTC
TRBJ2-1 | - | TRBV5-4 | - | CASSLRIVGGFNEQFF | TGTGCCAGCAGCTTGAGGATCGTTGGGGGGTTCAATGAGCAGTTCTTC